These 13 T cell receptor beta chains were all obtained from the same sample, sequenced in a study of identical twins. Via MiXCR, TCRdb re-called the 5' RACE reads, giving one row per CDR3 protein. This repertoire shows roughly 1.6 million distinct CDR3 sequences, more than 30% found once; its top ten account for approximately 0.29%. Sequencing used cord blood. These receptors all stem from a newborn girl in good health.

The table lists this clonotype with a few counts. CDR3: CASSKVKQTNEKLFF. In DNA form, the CDR3 reads TGTGCCAGCAGCAAAGTAAAACAGACTAATGAAAAACTGTTTTTT. The V and J genes are TRBV21-1 and TRBJ1-4. TRBV21-1 is described as a pseudogene. CDR3 length: 15 residues.

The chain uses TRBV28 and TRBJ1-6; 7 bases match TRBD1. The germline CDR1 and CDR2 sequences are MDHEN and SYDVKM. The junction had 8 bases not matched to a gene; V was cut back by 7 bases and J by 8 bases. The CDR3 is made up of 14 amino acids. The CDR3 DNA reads TGTGCCAGCACCCTACAGGGGAAGGATTCACCCCTCCACTTT. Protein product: CASTLQGKDSPLHF.

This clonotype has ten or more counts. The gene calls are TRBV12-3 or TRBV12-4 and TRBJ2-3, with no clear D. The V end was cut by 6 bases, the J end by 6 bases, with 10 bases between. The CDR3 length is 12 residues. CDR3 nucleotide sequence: TGTGCCAGCAGCCGCCTAAGGGATACGCAGTATTTT. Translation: CASSRLRDTQYF.

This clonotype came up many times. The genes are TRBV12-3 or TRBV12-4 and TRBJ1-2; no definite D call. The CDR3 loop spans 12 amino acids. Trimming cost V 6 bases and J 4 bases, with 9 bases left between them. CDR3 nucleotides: TGTGCCAGCAGGGGCAGGATCTATGGCTACACCTTC. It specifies CASRGRIYGYTF.

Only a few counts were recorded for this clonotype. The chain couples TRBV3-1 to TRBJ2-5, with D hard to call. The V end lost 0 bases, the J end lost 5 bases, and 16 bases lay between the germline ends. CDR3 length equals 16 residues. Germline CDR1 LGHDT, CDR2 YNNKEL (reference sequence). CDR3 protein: CASSQEMLGLRETQYF. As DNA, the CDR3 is TGTGCCAGCAGCCAAGAAATGCTAGGGTTACGGGAGACCCAGTACTTC.

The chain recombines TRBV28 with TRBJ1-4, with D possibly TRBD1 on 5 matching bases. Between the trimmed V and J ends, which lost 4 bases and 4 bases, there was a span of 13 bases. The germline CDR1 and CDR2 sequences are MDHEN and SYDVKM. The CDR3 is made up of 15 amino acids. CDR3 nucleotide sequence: TGTGCCAGCAGTTACCCCGGGGCCTATAATGAAAAACTGTTTTTT. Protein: CASSYPGAYNEKLFF.

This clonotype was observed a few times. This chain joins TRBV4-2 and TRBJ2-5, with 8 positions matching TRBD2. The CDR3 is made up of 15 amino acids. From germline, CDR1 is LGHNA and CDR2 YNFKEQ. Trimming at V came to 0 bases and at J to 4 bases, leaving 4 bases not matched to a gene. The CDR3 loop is CASSQDPAGVETQYF. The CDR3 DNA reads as TGTGCCAGCAGCCAAGATCCAGCGGGGGTAGAGACCCAGTACTTC.

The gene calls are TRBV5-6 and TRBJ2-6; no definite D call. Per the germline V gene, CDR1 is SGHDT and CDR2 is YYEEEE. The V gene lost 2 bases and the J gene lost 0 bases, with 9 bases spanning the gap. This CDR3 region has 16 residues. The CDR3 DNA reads TGTGCCAGCAGCTTTCCCGGCAACTCTGGGGCCAACGTCCTGACTTTC. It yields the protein CASSFPGNSGANVLTF.

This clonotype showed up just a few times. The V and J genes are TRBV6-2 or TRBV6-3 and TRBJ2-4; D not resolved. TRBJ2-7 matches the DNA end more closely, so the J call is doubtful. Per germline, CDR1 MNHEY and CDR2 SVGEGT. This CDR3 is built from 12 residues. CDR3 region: CASKQLGSEQYF. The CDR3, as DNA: TGTGCCAGCAAGCAGTTGGGTTCCGAGCAGTACTTC.

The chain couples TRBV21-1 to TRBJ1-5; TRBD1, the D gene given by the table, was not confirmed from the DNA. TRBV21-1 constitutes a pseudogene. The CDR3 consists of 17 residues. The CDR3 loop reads CASSKPGGRHSNQPQHF. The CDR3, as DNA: TGTGCCAGCAGCAAGCCCGGGGGGAGACATAGCAATCAGCCCCAGCATTTT.

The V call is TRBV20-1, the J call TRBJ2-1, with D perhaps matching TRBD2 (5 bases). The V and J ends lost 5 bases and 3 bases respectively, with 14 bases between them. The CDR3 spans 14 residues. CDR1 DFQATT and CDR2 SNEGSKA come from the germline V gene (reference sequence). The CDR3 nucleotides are TGCAGTGCTGGACTCGGACGGCTCTACAATGAGCAGTTCTTC. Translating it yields CSAGLGRLYNEQFF.

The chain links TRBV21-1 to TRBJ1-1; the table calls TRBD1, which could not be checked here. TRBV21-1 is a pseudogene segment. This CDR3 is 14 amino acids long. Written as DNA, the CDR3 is TGTGCCAGCACCGGACAATTTGAGAACACTGAAGCTTTCTTT. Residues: CASTGQFENTEAFF.

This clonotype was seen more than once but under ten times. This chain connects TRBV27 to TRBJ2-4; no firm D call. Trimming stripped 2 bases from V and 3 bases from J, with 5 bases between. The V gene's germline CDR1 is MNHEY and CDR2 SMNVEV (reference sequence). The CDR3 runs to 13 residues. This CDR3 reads CASSLQVKNIQYF. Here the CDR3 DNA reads TGTGCCAGCAGTTTACAGGTCAAAAACATTCAGTACTTC.